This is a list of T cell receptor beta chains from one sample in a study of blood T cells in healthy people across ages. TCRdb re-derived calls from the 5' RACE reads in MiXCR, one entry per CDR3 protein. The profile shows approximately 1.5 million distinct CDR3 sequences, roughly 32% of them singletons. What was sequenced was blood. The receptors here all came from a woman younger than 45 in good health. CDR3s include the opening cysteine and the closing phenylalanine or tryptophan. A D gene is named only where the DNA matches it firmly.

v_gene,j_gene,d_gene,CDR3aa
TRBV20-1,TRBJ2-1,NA,CSARVLQDEQFF
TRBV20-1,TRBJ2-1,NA,CSARRVTGAGNEQFF
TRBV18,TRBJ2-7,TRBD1,CASSPAGGIYEQYF
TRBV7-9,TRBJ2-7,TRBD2,CASSLASLAGTSEQYF
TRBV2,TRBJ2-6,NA,CASSAEGTGANVLTF
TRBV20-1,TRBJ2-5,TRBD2,CSARSGSVNEQYF
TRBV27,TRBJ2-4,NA,CASSQGGGRGAKNIQYF
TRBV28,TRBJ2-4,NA,CASSSGRQREAKNIQYF
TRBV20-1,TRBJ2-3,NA,CSALWGLGVSDTQYF
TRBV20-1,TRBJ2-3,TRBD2,CSASPKLAGKTDTQYF